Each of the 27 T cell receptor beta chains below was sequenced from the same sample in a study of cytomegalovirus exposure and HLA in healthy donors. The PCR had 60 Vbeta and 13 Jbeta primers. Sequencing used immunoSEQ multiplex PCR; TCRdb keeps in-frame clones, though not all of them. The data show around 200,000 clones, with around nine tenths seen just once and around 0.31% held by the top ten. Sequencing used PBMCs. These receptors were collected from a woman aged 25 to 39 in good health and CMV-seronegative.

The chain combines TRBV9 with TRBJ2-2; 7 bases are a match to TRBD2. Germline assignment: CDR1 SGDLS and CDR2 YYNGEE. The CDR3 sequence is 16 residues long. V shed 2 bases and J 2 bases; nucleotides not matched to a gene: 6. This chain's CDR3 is CASSVAGLVNTGELFF. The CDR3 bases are TGTGCCAGCAGCGTTGCCGGACTAGTTAACACCGGGGAGCTGTTTTTT.

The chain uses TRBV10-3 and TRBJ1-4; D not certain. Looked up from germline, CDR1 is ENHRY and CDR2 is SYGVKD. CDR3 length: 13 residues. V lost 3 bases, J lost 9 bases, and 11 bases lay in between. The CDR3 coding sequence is TGTGCCATCAGTGACGGCGGTACCCAAAAACTGTTTTTT. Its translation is CAISDGGTQKLFF.

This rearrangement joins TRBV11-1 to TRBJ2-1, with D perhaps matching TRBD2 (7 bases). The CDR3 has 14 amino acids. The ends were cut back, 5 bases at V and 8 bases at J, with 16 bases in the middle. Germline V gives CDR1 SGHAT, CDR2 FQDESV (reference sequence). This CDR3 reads CASSHSPGGHEQFF. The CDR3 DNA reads TGTGCCAGCAGCCATTCGCCGGGGGGCCATGAGCAGTTCTTC.

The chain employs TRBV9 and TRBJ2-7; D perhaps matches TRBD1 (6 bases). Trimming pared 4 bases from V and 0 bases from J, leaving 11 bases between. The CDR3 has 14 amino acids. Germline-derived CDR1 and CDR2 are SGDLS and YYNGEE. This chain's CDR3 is CASSPTGSSYEQYF. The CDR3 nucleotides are TGTGCCAGCAGCCCCACAGGGAGCTCCTACGAGCAGTACTTC.

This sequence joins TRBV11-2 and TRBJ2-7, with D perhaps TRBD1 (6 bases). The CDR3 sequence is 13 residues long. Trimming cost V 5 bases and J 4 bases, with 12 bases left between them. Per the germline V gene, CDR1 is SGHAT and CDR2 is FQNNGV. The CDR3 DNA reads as TGTGCCAGCAGCACAGGGACCGTGTACGAGCAGTACTTC. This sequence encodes CASSTGTVYEQYF.

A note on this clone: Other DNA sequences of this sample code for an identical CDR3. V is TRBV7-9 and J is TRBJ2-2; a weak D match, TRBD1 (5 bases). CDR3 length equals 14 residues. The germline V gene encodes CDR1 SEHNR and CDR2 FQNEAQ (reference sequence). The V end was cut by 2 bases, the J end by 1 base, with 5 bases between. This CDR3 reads CASSLTGNTGELFF. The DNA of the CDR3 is TGTGCCAGCAGCTTAACAGGGAACACCGGGGAGCTGTTTTTT.

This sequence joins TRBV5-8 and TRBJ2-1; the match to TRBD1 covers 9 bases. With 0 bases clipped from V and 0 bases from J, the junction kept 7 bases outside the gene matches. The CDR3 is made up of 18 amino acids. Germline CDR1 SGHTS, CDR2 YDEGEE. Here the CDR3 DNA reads TGTGCCAGCAGCTTGGCCAGTCAGACAGGGGGCTCCTACAATGAGCAGTTCTTC. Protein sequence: CASSLASQTGGSYNEQFF.

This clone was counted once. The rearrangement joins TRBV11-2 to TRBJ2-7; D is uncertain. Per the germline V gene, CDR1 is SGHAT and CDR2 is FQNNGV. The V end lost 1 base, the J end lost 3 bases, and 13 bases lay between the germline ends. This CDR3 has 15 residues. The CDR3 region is CASSLVAFTNYEQYF. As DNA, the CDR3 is TGTGCCAGCAGCTTAGTGGCTTTCACCAACTACGAGCAGTACTTC.

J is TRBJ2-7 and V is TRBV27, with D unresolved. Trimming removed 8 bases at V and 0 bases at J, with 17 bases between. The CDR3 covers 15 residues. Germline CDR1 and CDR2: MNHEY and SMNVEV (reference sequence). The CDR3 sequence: CASSFKAPSSYEQYF. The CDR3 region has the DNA TGTGCCAGCTCCTTTAAAGCGCCCAGCTCCTACGAGCAGTACTTC.

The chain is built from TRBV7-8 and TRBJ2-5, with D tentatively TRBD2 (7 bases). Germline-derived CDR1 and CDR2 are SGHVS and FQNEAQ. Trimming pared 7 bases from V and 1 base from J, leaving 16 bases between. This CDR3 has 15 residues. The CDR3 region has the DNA TGTGCCAGCACCTTGGGGGGGGCCAGCCAAGAGACCCAGTACTTC. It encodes CASTLGGASQETQYF.

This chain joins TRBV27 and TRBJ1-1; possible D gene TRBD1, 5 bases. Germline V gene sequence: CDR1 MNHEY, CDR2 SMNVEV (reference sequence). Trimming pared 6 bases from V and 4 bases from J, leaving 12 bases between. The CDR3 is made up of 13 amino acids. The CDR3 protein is CASRPLRGTEAFF. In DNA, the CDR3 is TGTGCCAGCAGGCCTCTTAGGGGCACTGAAGCTTTCTTT.

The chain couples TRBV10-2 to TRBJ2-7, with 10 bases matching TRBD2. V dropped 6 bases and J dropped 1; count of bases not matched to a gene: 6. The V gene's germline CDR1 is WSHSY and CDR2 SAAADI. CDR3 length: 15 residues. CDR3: CASRSAGGPSYEQYF. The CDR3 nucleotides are TGCGCCAGCAGGTCAGCGGGAGGGCCATCCTACGAGCAGTACTTC.

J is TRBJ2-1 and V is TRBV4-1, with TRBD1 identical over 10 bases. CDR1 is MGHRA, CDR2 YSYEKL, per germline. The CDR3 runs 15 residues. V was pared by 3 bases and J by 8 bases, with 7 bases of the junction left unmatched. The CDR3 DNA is TGCGCCAGCAGCCAGGCCGACAGGGGGCAGGATGAGCAGTTCTTC. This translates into CASSQADRGQDEQFF.

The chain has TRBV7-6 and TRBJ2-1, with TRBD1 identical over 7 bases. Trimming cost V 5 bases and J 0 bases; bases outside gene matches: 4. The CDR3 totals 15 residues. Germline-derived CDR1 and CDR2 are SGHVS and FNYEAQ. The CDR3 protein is CASSDGTASYNEQFF. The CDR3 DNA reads TGTGCCAGCAGCGACGGGACAGCCTCCTACAATGAGCAGTTCTTC. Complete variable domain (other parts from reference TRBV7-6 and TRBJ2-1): GAGVSQSPRYKVTKRGQDVALRCDPISGHVSLYWYRQALGQGPEFLTYFNYEAQQDKSGLPNDRFSAERPEGSISTLTIQRTEQRDSAMYRCASSDGTASYNEQFFGPGTRLTVL.

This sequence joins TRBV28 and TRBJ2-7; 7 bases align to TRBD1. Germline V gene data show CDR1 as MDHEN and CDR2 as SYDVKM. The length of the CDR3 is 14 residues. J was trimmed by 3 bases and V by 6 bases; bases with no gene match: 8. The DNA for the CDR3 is TGTGCCAGCAGCTCGACGGGACAGCACTACGAGCAGTACTTC. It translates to CASSSTGQHYEQYF.

The CDR3 nucleotides are TGTGCCAGCAGTCCGTCCGGGACAGGGAGCACAGATACGCAGTATTTT. This codes for CASSPSGTGSTDTQYF. The chain recombines TRBV28 with TRBJ2-3, with 9 bases identical to TRBD1. J lost 0 bases, V lost 5 bases, and 6 bases had no gene match. The germline V gene has CDR1 MDHEN and CDR2 SYDVKM. This CDR3 is 16 amino acids long.

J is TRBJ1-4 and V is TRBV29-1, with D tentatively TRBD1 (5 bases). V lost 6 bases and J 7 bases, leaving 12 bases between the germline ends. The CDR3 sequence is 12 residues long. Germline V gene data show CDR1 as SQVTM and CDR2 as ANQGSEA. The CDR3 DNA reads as TGCAGCGTGGGACTCACTGGTGAAAAACTGTTTTTT. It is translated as CSVGLTGEKLFF.

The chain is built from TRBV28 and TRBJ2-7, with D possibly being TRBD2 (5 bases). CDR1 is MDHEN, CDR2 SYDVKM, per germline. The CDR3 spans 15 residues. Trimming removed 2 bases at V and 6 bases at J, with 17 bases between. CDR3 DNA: TGTGCCAGCAGTTTAGGACCCCACCGCCGGGGCGAGCAGTACTTC. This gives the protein CASSLGPHRRGEQYF.

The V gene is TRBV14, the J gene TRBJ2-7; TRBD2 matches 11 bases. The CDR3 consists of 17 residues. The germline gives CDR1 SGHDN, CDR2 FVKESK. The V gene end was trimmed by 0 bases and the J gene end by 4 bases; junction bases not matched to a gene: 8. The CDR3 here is CASSQDWLAGGRYEQYF. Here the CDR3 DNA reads TGTGCCAGCAGCCAAGATTGGCTAGCGGGAGGTAGATACGAGCAGTACTTC.

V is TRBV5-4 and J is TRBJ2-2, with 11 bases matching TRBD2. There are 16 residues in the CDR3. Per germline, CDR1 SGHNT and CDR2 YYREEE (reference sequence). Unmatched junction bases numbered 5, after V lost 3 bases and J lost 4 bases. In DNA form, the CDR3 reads TGTGCCAGCAGCTCAAGGACTAGCGGGCTCACCGGGGAGCTGTTTTTT. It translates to CASSSRTSGLTGELFF.

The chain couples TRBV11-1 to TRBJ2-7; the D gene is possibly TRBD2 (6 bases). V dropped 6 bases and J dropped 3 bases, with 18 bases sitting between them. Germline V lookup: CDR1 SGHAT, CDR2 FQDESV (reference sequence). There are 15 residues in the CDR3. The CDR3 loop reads CASSTTAGRDYEQYF. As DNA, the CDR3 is TGTGCCAGCAGTACAACAGCGGGCAGGGACTACGAGCAGTACTTC.

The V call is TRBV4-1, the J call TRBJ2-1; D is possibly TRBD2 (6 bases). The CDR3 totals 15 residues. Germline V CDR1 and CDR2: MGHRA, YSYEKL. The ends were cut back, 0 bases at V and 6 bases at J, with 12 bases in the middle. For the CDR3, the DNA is TGCGCCAGCAGCCAAGATCCCCAGACTAGCAATGAGCAGTTCTTC. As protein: CASSQDPQTSNEQFF.

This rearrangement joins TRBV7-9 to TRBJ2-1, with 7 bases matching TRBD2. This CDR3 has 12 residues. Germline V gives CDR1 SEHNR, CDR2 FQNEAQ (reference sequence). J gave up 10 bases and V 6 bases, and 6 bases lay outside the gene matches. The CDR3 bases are TGTGCCAGCAGTCTCCTAGCGGCGGAGCAGTTCTTC. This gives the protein CASSLLAAEQFF.

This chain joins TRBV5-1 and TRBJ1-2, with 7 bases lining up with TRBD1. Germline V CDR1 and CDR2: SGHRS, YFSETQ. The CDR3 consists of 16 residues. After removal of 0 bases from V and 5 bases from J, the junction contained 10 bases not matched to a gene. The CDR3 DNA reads TGCGCCAGCAGCTTGGGCTTAGGACAGGCGGCTTATGGCTACACCTTC. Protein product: CASSLGLGQAAYGYTF.

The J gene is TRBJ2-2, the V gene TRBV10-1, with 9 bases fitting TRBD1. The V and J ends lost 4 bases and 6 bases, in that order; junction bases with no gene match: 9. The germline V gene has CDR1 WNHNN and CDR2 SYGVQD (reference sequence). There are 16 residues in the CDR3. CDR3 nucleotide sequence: TGCGCCAGCAGTGGAAACGTAGGGACAGGGTCCGGGGAGCTGTTTTTT. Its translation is CASSGNVGTGSGELFF.

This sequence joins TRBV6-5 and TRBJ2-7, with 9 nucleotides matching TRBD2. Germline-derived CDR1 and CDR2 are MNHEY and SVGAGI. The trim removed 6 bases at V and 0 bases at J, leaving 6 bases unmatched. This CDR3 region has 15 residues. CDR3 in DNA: TGTGCCAGCAGCCCTAGGACTAGCGACTCCTACGAGCAGTACTTC. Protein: CASSPRTSDSYEQYF.

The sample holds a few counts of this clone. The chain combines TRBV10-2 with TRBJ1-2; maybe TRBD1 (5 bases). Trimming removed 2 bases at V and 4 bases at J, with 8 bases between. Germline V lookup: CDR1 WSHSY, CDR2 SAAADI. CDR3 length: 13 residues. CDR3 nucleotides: TGCGCCAGCAGTGAGAAGGGGTCCTATGGCTACACCTTC. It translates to CASSEKGSYGYTF.